This T cell receptor beta chain stems from a study of regulatory T cells in long-lasting Graves disease (dated by TCRdb to 2020 to 2023). Turning to the overall study: Persistent Graves' disease was defined as antithyroid drug treatment for over 5 years with persistently positive TSH receptor autoantibodies. Patients with persistent Graves' disease were compared with patients with newly diagnosed Graves' disease using TCR sequencing and RNA sequencing of peripheral blood. The study was registered as a clinical trial and conducted in China. A total of 33 samples underwent TCR sequencing: about 13 from persistent and approximately 20 from newly diagnosed Graves' disease patients. Antithyroid drugs had been taken for 8.5 to 11 years on average by persistent Graves' disease patients in the clinical cohort.

Library preparation used multiplex PCR. The instrument given in TCRdb is Illumina HiSeq 4000. TCR beta libraries were built with iRepertoire HTBI primers and Arm-PCR amplification of CDR3 regions. Before sequencing, the PCR products underwent gel purification. Per the authors' processing: Gene usage analysis of CDR3 amino acid clonotypes relied on the roughly 58 TRBV and about 13 TRBJ segments identified across samples. Filtered high-quality paired reads were merged into contigs using COPE and FqMerger. BLAST was used to align contigs to the IMGT TRBV, TRBD and TRBJ reference genes, and CDR3 was defined following IMGT. Clonotypes above 0.1% frequency were classified as highly expanded clones. Repertoire diversity was measured by Shannon entropy, and V-J evenness by the Gini coefficient. A clonotype found in more than one individual was treated as public. In TCRdb, the public reads were trimmed at Q25 with fastp and aligned with MiXCR, with productive beta chains retained. Each entry is one CDR3 protein sequence, shown with its most common DNA and genes. The V and J calls and clone size are TCRdb's, not the authors'. The sample records over 250,000 distinct CDR3 sequences, roughly a fifth of which are singletons. 56% of the sample rests with the top ten.

This clonotype was detected a few times. Its antigen is currently not known. No base qualities exist here, and no much larger clone lies one base off it. The sample's time point label, in plain terms: persistent/refractory GD, antithyroid drugs over 5 years with positive TRAb. RNA was extracted from PBMCs in TRIzol for both TCR sequencing and RNA sequencing. Graves' disease was diagnosed according to American Thyroid Association guidelines. Patients for the study were recruited at an endocrinology department in Xi'an, China. Each patient gave 9 to 10 milliliters of peripheral blood, collected in an EDTA anticoagulant tube. Ficoll Paque Plus density gradient separation was used to isolate PBMCs, and no further T cell sorting was done. RNA quality was checked with an Agilent 2100 Bioanalyzer and agarose gel, and concentration with a NanoDrop 2000. General study outcomes and caveats: A larger number of public clonotypes was shared among persistent patients (about 2,700) than among newly diagnosed patients (approximately 1,000). Only the TCR beta chain was sequenced and analyzed. Only peripheral blood was studied, because thyroid tissue, the primary lesion, was inaccessible. Compared with newly diagnosed patients, persistent Graves' disease patients had lower TCR Shannon entropy and fewer highly expanded clones, which suggests clonal expansion. The small sample size was acknowledged by the authors as a limitation that may reduce accuracy. TRBV28, TRBJ1-2 and TRBJ2-5 were preferentially used in persistent disease, while TRBV20-1 and TRBJ2-1 were favored in newly diagnosed disease.

From a lookup of the germline V gene, CDR1 and CDR2 are MNHEY and SVGEGT. Taken from cysteine to phenylalanine, the CDR3 has 13 residues. Only the CDR3 DNA is retained, 39 bases long and in frame from the first base. The V end loses 4 bases and the J end loses 3 bases, and a stretch of 10 bases separates them. Recombination joined TRBV6-2 or TRBV6-3 with TRBJ2-7, with an unclear D gene assignment. The TCR sequence derives from a female donor with Graves disease. Specimen: peripheral blood mononuclear cells (PBMCs), collected when the disease was refractory, from a patient treated with antithyroid drugs. The DNA sequence is given as TGTGCCAGCAGTTTTCGGACGGGCTACGAGCAGTACTTC. It encodes CASSFRTGYEQYF.